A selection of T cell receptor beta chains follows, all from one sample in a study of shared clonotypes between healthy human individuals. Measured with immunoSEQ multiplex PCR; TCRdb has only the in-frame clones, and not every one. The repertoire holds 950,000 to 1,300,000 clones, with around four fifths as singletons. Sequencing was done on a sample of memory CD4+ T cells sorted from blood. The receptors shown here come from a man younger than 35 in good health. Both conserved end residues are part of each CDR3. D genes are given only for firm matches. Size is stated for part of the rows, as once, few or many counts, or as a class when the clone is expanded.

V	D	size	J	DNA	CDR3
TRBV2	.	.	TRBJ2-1	TGTGCCAGCACCCCGGTTTATGGGGGGAGTGAGCAGTTCTTC	CASTPVYGGSEQFF
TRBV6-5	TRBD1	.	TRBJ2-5	TGTGCCAGCAGTTACTCTACAGGGGGCCGACAGACCCAGTACTTC	CASSYSTGGRQTQYF
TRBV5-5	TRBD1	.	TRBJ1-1	TGTGCCAGCAGCTTTAACCCGACAGGGGAAGGATCCACTGAAGCTTTCTTT	CASSFNPTGEGSTEAFF
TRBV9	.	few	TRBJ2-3	TGTGCCAGCAGCGCCCTTATGTCCCCCACAGATACGCAGTATTTT	CASSALMSPTDTQYF
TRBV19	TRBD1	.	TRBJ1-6	TGTGCCAGTAAGTCAAGGGGACAGGATTCACCCCTCCACTTT	CASKSRGQDSPLHF
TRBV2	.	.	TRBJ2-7	TGTGCCAGCAGGGGGGACACTTCCTACGAGCAGTACTTC	CASRGDTSYEQYF
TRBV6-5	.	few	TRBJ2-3	TGTGCCAGCAGTTACGGGACGCCGACAGATACGCAGTATTTT	CASSYGTPTDTQYF
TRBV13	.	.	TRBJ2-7	TGTGCCAGCAGGGCTCTATCGGGTCCTTACGAGCAGTACTTC	CASRALSGPYEQYF
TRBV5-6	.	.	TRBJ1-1	TGTGCCAGCAGCCTGGGTCGGGACGGTGAAGCTTTCTTT	CASSLGRDGEAFF
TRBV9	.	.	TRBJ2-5	TGTGCCAGCAGTGACCGACGGGAAGAGACCCAGTACTTC	CASSDRREETQYF
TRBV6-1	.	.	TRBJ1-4	TGTGCCAGCAGTGAAGCTTCCGAGGCTGAAAAACTGTTTTTT	CASSEASEAEKLFF
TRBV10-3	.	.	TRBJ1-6	TGTGCCATCTCACCTTCAGGGGCCGATTCACCCCTCCACTTT	CAISPSGADSPLHF
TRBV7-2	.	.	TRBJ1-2	TGTGCCAGCACCCCCTGGGGGGATGGCTACACCTTC	CASTPWGDGYTF
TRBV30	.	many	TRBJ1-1	TGTGCCTGGAGTGTTCGGGCAGGGGAGGTAGCTTTCTTT	CAWSVRAGEVAFF
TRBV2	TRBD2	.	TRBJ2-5	TGTGCCAGCATGGGACTAGAACAAGAGACCCAGTACTTC	CASMGLEQETQYF
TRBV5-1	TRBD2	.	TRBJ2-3	TGCGCCAGCAGCTTCGGACTAGCGGGGGGCCCAGATACGCAGTATTTT	CASSFGLAGGPDTQYF
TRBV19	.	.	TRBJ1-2	TGTGCCAGTAGTGTCATACAGGGCTTCGGCTACACCTTC	CASSVIQGFGYTF
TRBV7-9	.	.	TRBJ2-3	TGTGCCAGCAGCTTCCGGGACACAGACACAGATACGCAGTATTTT	CASSFRDTDTDTQYF
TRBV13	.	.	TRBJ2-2	TGTGCCAGCAGCTTGCGGAGTACCGGGGAGCTGTTTTTT	CASSLRSTGELFF
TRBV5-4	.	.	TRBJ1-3	TGTGCCAGCAGCTTGCGGGGGGGCTCCTCTGGAAACACCATATATTTT	CASSLRGGSSGNTIYF
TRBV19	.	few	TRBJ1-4	TGTGCCAGTAGTATGGAGGGCCCGAGGGAAAAACTGTTTTTT	CASSMEGPREKLFF
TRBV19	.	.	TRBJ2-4	TGTGCCAGTAGTATAGATAGTTTAGGGGGAGGGAGAAACATTCAGTACTTC	CASSIDSLGGGRNIQYF
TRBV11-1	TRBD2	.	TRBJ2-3	TGTGCCAGCAGCCTCGGCCGCGGGGGGATTAATACGCAGTATTTT	CASSLGRGGINTQYF
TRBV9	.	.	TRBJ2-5	TGTGCCAGCAGCGTAGGAGGAGGGAAGACTCAAGAGACCCAGTACTTC	CASSVGGGKTQETQYF
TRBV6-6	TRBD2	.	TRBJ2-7	TGTGCCAGCAGTTCCGCGCTAGCGGGAGGGCCGGGGGAGCAGTACTTC	CASSSALAGGPGEQYF
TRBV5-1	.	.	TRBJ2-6	TGCGCCAGCAGCTTGGATCCCCCGCCTGGGGCCAACGTCCTGACTTTC	CASSLDPPPGANVLTF
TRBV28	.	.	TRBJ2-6	TGTGCCAGCACCAAGACCGGGCTCTCTGGGGCCAACGTCCTGACTTTC	CASTKTGLSGANVLTF
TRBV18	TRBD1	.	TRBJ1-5	TGTGCCAGCTCATCACAGGGGGCAAGCAATCAGCCCCAGCATTTT	CASSSQGASNQPQHF
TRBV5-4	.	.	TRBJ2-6	TGTGCCAGCCACACAGGGCGCCAGGGCTCTGGGGCCAACGTCCTGACTTTC	CASHTGRQGSGANVLTF
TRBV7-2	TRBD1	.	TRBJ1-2	TGTGCCAGCAGCCGTCGGGACAGGGAAGGCTACACCTTC	CASSRRDREGYTF
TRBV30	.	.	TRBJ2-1	TGTGCCTGGAGTGTCGTCTTGGGGGGTGAGCAGTTCTTC	CAWSVVLGGEQFF
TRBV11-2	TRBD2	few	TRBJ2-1	TGTGCCAGCAGCTCGGGACTAGCGGGAGAGTCGTCCTACAATGAGCAGTTCTTC	CASSSGLAGESSYNEQFF
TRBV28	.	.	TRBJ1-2	TGTGCCAGCAGTTTACTCAGAGCTTCTGGCTACACCTTC	CASSLLRASGYTF
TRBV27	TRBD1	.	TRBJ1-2	TGTGCCAGCAGTGCAAGACAGGGGTTCGGCTACACCTTC	CASSARQGFGYTF
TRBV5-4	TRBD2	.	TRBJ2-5	TGTGCCAGCAGCTTGGGTGCTAGCGGGGCCCAAGAGACCCAGTACTTC	CASSLGASGAQETQYF
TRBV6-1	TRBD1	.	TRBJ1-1	TGTGCCAGCAGCCTTACAGGGGTGCCTGAAGCTTTCTTT	CASSLTGVPEAFF
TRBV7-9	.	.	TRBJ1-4	TGTGCCAGCAGCTTAGAGCAGGGATTAGAAAAACTGTTTTTT	CASSLEQGLEKLFF
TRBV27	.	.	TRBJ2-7	TGTGCCAGCAGGGCTACTTATGTTCAGGTGTACGAGCAGTACTTC	CASRATYVQVYEQYF
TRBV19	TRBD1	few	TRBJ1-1	TGTGCCAGTAGACAGGGGACTGAAGCTTTCTTT	CASRQGTEAFF
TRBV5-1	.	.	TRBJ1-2	TGCGCCAGCAGCCAATCAGACTATGGCTACACCTTC	CASSQSDYGYTF
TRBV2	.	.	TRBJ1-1	TGTGCCAGCAGTGAAAGTCTCGTTCTGAACACTGAAGCTTTCTTT	CASSESLVLNTEAFF
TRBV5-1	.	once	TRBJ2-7	TGCGCCAGCAGCTTGTTGGGCGGAGACTACGAGCAGTACTTC	CASSLLGGDYEQYF
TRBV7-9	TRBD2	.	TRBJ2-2	TGTGCCAGCAGGCCTAGCGGGAGGGCCACAGGGGAGCTGTTTTTT	CASRPSGRATGELFF
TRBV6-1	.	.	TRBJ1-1	TGTGCCAGCAGTGGAGAAAGGGCTTTCTTT	CASSGERAFF
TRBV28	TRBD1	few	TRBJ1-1	TGTGCCAGCAGTCGGACAGGTGAAGCTTTCTTT	CASSRTGEAFF
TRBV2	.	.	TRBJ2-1	TGTGCCAGCAGGTTGGAAGGACTCAATGAGCAGTTCTTC	CASRLEGLNEQFF
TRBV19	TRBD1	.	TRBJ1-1	TGTGCCAGTAGTATAGGCGGACAGGGGGCGCATGAAGCTTTCTTT	CASSIGGQGAHEAFF
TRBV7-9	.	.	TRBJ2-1	TGTGCCAGCAGCACTTCACGGGGGAGCTCCTACAATGAGCAGTTCTTC	CASSTSRGSSYNEQFF
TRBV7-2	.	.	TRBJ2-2	TGTGCCAGCAGCTTGACTAGTAACACCGGGGAGCTGTTTTTT	CASSLTSNTGELFF
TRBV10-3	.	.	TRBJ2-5	TGTGCCATCAGGGACGGACTTAGGGAGACCCAGTACTTC	CAIRDGLRETQYF
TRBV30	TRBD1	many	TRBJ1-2	TGTGCCAGGGACAGTAGAAACTATGGCTACACCTTC	CARDSRNYGYTF